One sample yielded the 29 T cell receptor beta chains listed below, sequenced in a study of control samples from healthy donors and cancer patients. The repertoire was sequenced with immunoSEQ multiplex PCR; TCRdb's copy has only in-frame clones and lacks some. The data show some 140,000 clones, roughly 94% seen once. The sample was blood. The receptors derive from a man between 35 and 55 years old in good health.

This rearrangement joins TRBV5-1 to TRBJ2-3; TRBD1 matches 9 bases. V gave up 3 bases and J gave up 7 bases; unmatched junction bases: 6. The CDR3 is 14 amino acids. Germline V gene data show CDR1 as SGHRS and CDR2 as YFSETQ. The CDR3 reads CASSSGQGSYTQYF. CDR3 in DNA: TGCGCCAGCAGCTCCGGACAGGGGTCGTATACGCAGTATTTT.

The chain links TRBV6-5 to TRBJ2-1; TRBD1 matches at 7 bases. The CDR3 runs to 14 residues. The ends lost 6 bases at V and 2 bases at J; junction bases unmatched: 4. Germline CDR1 is MNHEY and CDR2 is SVGAGI. For the CDR3, the DNA is TGTGCCAGCAGAAACAGGGGCCCCTACAATGAGCAGTTCTTC. Its translation is CASRNRGPYNEQFF.

The CDR3 region is CASSLGQNNSPLHF. CDR3 nucleotides: TGTGCCAGCAGCCTGGGACAAAATAATTCACCCCTCCACTTT. The gene calls are TRBV5-4 and TRBJ1-6; a possible D gene is TRBD1 (6 bases). V lost 4 bases to trimming and J lost 5 bases, with 10 bases between them. Germline loops: CDR1 SGHNT, CDR2 YYREEE (reference sequence). This CDR3 has 14 amino acids.

The V gene is TRBV5-5, the J gene TRBJ2-7, with D perhaps matching TRBD1 or TRBD2 (6 bases each). CDR1 and CDR2 from the germline V gene are SGHKS and YYEKEE (reference sequence). Trimming took off 5 bases at V and 7 bases at J, with 16 bases between the two ends. The CDR3 is 13 amino acids. The DNA for the CDR3 is TGTGCCAGCAGGGGGCCGGGGGCGGGGGAGCAGTACTTC. It encodes CASRGPGAGEQYF.

This chain joins TRBV2 and TRBJ1-2; 7 positions match TRBD1. Trimming took 1 base from V and 2 from J; bases not matched to a gene: 7. The CDR3 has 16 residues. The V gene's germline CDR1 is SNHLY and CDR2 FYNNEI. CDR3: CASSEEGGQKNYGYTF. The CDR3 coding sequence is TGTGCCAGCAGTGAAGAAGGGGGACAGAAGAACTATGGCTACACCTTC.

Worth noting for this clone: This same CDR3 is encoded by further DNA sequences in the sample. DNA for the CDR3: TGCGCCAGCAGCCTCGGGCCTAACACTGAAGCTTTCTTT. Its translation is CASSLGPNTEAFF. The genes are TRBV5-1 and TRBJ1-1, with D unresolved. V was clipped by 4 bases and J by 2 bases, with 9 bases between them. The V gene's germline CDR1 is SGHRS and CDR2 YFSETQ. The CDR3 has 13 residues.

The V gene is TRBV5-4, the J gene TRBJ2-7; 12 bases align to TRBD1. V was pared by 3 bases and J by 3 bases, with 10 bases of the junction left unmatched. The germline gives CDR1 SGHNT, CDR2 YYREEE (reference sequence). This CDR3 is built from 17 residues. CDR3 bases: TGTGCCAGCAGCTACCTACCGGGACAGGGGGCCAACTACGAGCAGTACTTC. Its protein is CASSYLPGQGANYEQYF. The complete variable domain, with remaining parts taken from reference TRBV5-4 and TRBJ2-7, reads ETGVTQSPTHLIKTRGQQVTLRCSSQSGHNTVSWYQQALGQGPQFIFQYYREEENGRGNFPPRFSGLQFPNYSSELNVNALELDDSALYLCASSYLPGQGANYEQYFGPGTRLTVT.

This chain joins TRBV9 and TRBJ1-5; possibly TRBD1 for D (5 bases). Trimming stripped 10 bases from V and 2 bases from J, with 10 bases between. Germline V gives CDR1 SGDLS, CDR2 YYNGEE. This CDR3 is built from 12 residues. The CDR3 sequence is CAPQGGNQPQHF. The CDR3, as DNA: TGTGCCCCACAAGGGGGCAATCAGCCCCAGCATTTT.

The chain joins TRBV28 to TRBJ2-7; a possible D gene is TRBD1 (6 bases). The CDR3 runs to 14 residues. V lost 6 bases and J lost 2, with 14 bases in between. In germline, CDR1 is MDHEN, CDR2 SYDVKM. Here the CDR3 reads CASRLTWGPYEQYF. CDR3 nucleotide sequence: TGTGCCAGCAGACTTACCTGGGGGCCCTACGAGCAGTACTTC.

This chain joins TRBV7-2 and TRBJ2-1; D is unresolved. From germline, CDR1 is SGHTA and CDR2 FQGNSA. V lost 3 bases, J lost 10 bases, and 19 bases lay in between. The CDR3 is 15 amino acids. CDR3 amino acids: CASSFSFGSWLEQFF. CDR3 sequence (DNA): TGTGCCAGCAGCTTTAGTTTCGGCTCCTGGTTGGAGCAGTTCTTC. The variable domain in full, completed from reference TRBV7-2 and TRBJ2-1, reads GAGVSQSPSNKVTEKGKDVELRCDPISGHTALYWYRQSLGQGLEFLIYFQGNSAPDKSGLPSDRFSAERTGGSVSTLTIQRTQQEDSAVYLCASSFSFGSWLEQFFGPGTRLTVL.

The rearrangement uses TRBV6-2 or TRBV6-3 and TRBJ1-6, with D perhaps matching TRBD1 (6 bases). CDR1 is MNHEY and CDR2 is SVGEGT in the germline V gene. This CDR3 has 14 residues. With 2 bases removed from V and 12 bases from J, the gap between germline ends came to 14 bases. CDR3 in DNA: TGTGCCAGCAGTTACGGGACACCGGGGCAACCCCTCCACTTT. It yields the protein CASSYGTPGQPLHF.

The genes are TRBV9 and TRBJ2-2; 8 bases agree with TRBD2. J gave up 3 bases and V 0 bases, and 4 bases lay outside the gene matches. The V gene's germline CDR1 is SGDLS and CDR2 YYNGEE. The CDR3 length is 16 residues. The CDR3 DNA follows: TGTGCCAGCAGCGTAGAAGGCGGGGGGCACACCGGGGAGCTGTTTTTT. This encodes CASSVEGGGHTGELFF.

In DNA, the CDR3 is TGTGCCAGCTCACCACCGGGGCGCGGGGAGACCCAGTACTTC. It yields the protein CASSPPGRGETQYF. The J gene is TRBJ2-5, the V gene TRBV18, with D possibly being TRBD1 or TRBD2 (5 bases each). In germline, CDR1 is KGHSH, CDR2 LQKENI. This CDR3 is built from 14 residues. V was clipped by 0 bases and J by 5 bases, with 10 bases between them.

This rearrangement joins TRBV13 to TRBJ2-7, with D possibly TRBD1 on 5 matching bases. The V end lost 2 bases, the J end lost 3 bases, and 17 bases lay between the germline ends. CDR1 and CDR2 (germline): PRHDT, FYEKMQ (reference sequence). The length of the CDR3 is 16 residues. Here the CDR3 reads CASSLRLPAGIYEQYF. The CDR3 nucleotides are TGTGCCAGCAGCTTAAGACTCCCCGCAGGGATCTACGAGCAGTACTTC.

The rearrangement uses TRBV4-2 and TRBJ2-1; 13 bases are a match to TRBD2. This CDR3 has 16 residues. Germline CDR1 is LGHNA and CDR2 is YNFKEQ. Trimming at V came to 4 bases and at J to 6 bases, leaving 6 bases not matched to a gene. The CDR3 is CASSPLTSGGSNEQFF. The CDR3 DNA follows: TGTGCCAGCAGCCCCCTGACTAGCGGGGGGAGCAATGAGCAGTTCTTC.

In nucleotides, the CDR3 is TGTGCCAGCAGCGAAACCTCAGGGGGCGATCTTTACAATGAGCAGTTCTTC. This gives the protein CASSETSGGDLYNEQFF. This chain connects TRBV9 to TRBJ2-1; 8 nucleotides agree with TRBD1. CDR1 is SGDLS, CDR2 YYNGEE, per germline. The CDR3 length is 17 residues. The trim removed 3 bases at V and 4 bases at J, leaving 12 bases unmatched.

The chain uses TRBV25-1 and TRBJ1-2, with 7 bases lining up with TRBD1. Germline trimming cut 2 bases from V and 5 bases from J; bases unmatched to any gene: 5. The CDR3 is 14 amino acids. Germline loops: CDR1 MGHDK, CDR2 SYGVNS. CDR3 sequence (DNA): TGTGCCAGCAGTGAAGTAGGGGGCACTTATGGCTACACCTTC. Translating it yields CASSEVGGTYGYTF.

This chain uses TRBV6-5 with TRBJ1-1; D unclear. The germline CDR1 and CDR2 sequences are MNHEY and SVGAGI. Trimming took 7 bases from V and 5 from J, leaving 17 bases between them. The CDR3 is made up of 14 amino acids. The chain's CDR3 is CASTMDRVGTEAFF. In DNA, the CDR3 is TGTGCCAGCACCATGGATAGGGTGGGGACTGAAGCTTTCTTT.

As to this clone: Other DNA sequences of this sample code for an identical CDR3. V gene TRBV18 combines with J gene TRBJ2-3, with TRBD2 matching 8 bases. The length of the CDR3 is 15 residues. The ends lost 3 bases at V and 0 bases at J; junction bases unmatched: 2. Germline CDR1 and CDR2: KGHSH and LQKENI. DNA of the CDR3: TGTGCCAGCTCACCCAGCGGGGGAAGCACAGATACGCAGTATTTT. It is translated as CASSPSGGSTDTQYF.

The J gene is TRBJ2-2, the V gene TRBV7-9; no clear D gene. The V gene lost 2 bases and the J gene lost 0 bases, with 13 bases spanning the gap. In germline, CDR1 is SEHNR, CDR2 FQNEAQ (reference sequence). The CDR3 length is 17 residues. CDR3: CASSLSNRQANTGELFF. As DNA, the CDR3 is TGTGCCAGCAGCTTATCAAACCGGCAGGCGAACACCGGGGAGCTGTTTTTT.

CDR3 sequence: CASSLGRERAVGLSEKLFF. CDR3 coding DNA: TGCGCCAGCAGCTTGGGCAGGGAGAGGGCTGTCGGTCTGAGTGAAAAACTGTTTTTT. The chain has TRBV5-1 and TRBJ1-4; a possible D gene is TRBD1 (5 bases). This CDR3 contains 19 residues. Trimming cost V 0 bases and J 7 bases, with 25 bases left between them. Germline-derived CDR1 and CDR2 are SGHRS and YFSETQ.

This clone was seen once. CDR3: CASSTALGSSYNEQFF. The CDR3 bases are TGCGCCAGCAGCACGGCTTTGGGGAGCTCCTACAATGAGCAGTTCTTC. This sequence joins TRBV5-1 and TRBJ2-1; D might be TRBD2 (5 bases). The V and J ends lost 4 bases and 0 bases respectively, with 14 bases between them. Per germline, CDR1 SGHRS and CDR2 YFSETQ. The CDR3 consists of 16 residues.

The rearrangement uses TRBV11-3 and TRBJ2-1; no reliable D call. Germline CDR1 and CDR2: SGHNT and YENEEA. The CDR3 runs 14 residues. Trimming left V 1 base short and J 3 bases short, with 7 bases between. The CDR3 protein is CASSLGPNYNEQFF. CDR3 bases: TGTGCCAGCAGCTTAGGGCCGAACTACAATGAGCAGTTCTTC.

This rearrangement joins TRBV7-9 to TRBJ2-3; TRBD2 matches at 12 bases. The germline V gene encodes CDR1 SEHNR and CDR2 FQNEAQ (reference sequence). With V trimmed by 5 bases and J by 2 bases, 8 bases remained unmatched. The CDR3 is 17 residues long. The CDR3 nucleotides are TGTGCCAGCAGCCCCCCTACTAGCGGGGGGAACACAGATACGCAGTATTTT. It translates to CASSPPTSGGNTDTQYF.

This chain uses TRBV6-1 with TRBJ1-4; 8 bases align to TRBD1. CDR1 is MNHNS, CDR2 SASEGT, per germline. CDR3 size: 17 residues. The ends lost 6 bases at V and 3 bases at J; junction bases unmatched: 12. The CDR3 region has the DNA TGTGCCAGCAGGGAATCGGGACAGGTCCAACCTAATGAAAAACTGTTTTTT. Its protein is CASRESGQVQPNEKLFF.

This chain joins TRBV7-2 and TRBJ1-3, with D possibly being TRBD1 (6 bases). The germline V gene encodes CDR1 SGHTA and CDR2 FQGNSA. The CDR3 contains 14 residues. Between the trimmed V and J ends, which lost 5 bases and 4 bases, there was a span of 12 bases. The CDR3 reads CASSPGGVGNTIYF. The CDR3 DNA reads TGTGCCAGCAGCCCCGGGGGCGTCGGAAACACCATATATTTT.

The CDR3 loop is CASRRGPYSNQPQHF. DNA of the CDR3: TGTGCCAGCAGGCGTGGACCGTATAGCAATCAGCCCCAGCATTTT. The chain employs TRBV6-5 and TRBJ1-5; the D is unclear. V shed 6 bases and J shed 0 bases, with 12 bases lying between them. From germline, CDR1 is MNHEY and CDR2 SVGAGI. The length of the CDR3 is 15 residues.

The chain recombines TRBV19 with TRBJ2-1; 7 bases line up with TRBD2. Looked up from germline, CDR1 is LNHDA and CDR2 is SQIVND (reference sequence). J lost 9 bases, V lost 5 bases, and 10 bases had no gene match. This CDR3 region has 14 residues. CDR3 in DNA: TGTGCCAGTAGTGCCCTAGCGGTACCGGGTGAGCAGTTCTTC. It codes for CASSALAVPGEQFF.

The chain is built from TRBV30 and TRBJ1-4, with a weak D call TRBD1 (6 bases). Germline V gene lookup returns CDR1 GTSNPN and CDR2 SVGIG (reference sequence). V was cut by 0 bases and J by 8 bases, with 19 bases left in between. The CDR3 is 16 residues long. The CDR3 sequence: CAWSVARGPPTEKLFF. The CDR3 DNA follows: TGTGCCTGGAGTGTAGCCAGGGGCCCACCTACGGAAAAACTGTTTTTT. Full variable domain (rest looked up from reference TRBV30 and TRBJ1-4): SQTIHQWPATLVQPVGSPLSLECTVEGTSNPNLYWYRQAAGRGLQLLFYSVGIGQISSEVPQNLSASRPQDRQFILSSKKLLLSDSGFYLCAWSVARGPPTEKLFFGSGTQLSVL.